Shown below are 13 T cell receptor beta chains from a single sample sequenced in a study of CD8 T cells in Susac syndrome. An amount of RNA that ranged from about 0.45 to 1 ug was reverse transcribed with random hexamers. Using its own MiXCR run on the immunoSEQ multiplex PCR reads, TCRdb lists one record per CDR3 protein. The table includes about 300,000 distinct CDR3 sequences, 70% to 90% detected once. The sequenced sample was CD8+ T cells from PBMCs. The source of these receptors is a human donor with multiple sclerosis.

CDR3 in amino acids: CASTGSRGYEQYF. CDR3 bases: TGTGCCAGCACCGGATCGAGGGGCTACGAGCAGTACTTC. The chain combines TRBV28 with TRBJ2-7, with D possibly called TRBD1 or TRBD2 (5 bases each). Trimming removed 7 bases from V and 3 bases from J, with 13 bases in between. The germline CDR1 and CDR2 sequences are MDHEN and SYDVKM. The length of the CDR3 is 13 residues.

This clonotype was recorded once. The J gene is TRBJ1-4, the V gene TRBV7-9, with 7 bases aligning to TRBD1. Germline CDR1 is SEHNR and CDR2 is FQNEAQ (reference sequence). V shed 7 bases and J 4 bases; nucleotides not matched to a gene: 6. The CDR3 spans 14 residues. CDR3 sequence (DNA): TGTGCCAGCAATAGGGACAGCCTTAATGAAAAACTGTTTTTT. Translation: CASNRDSLNEKLFF.

The chain couples TRBV28 to TRBJ2-7, with 8 positions matching TRBD2. The CDR3 spans 15 residues. Looked up from germline, CDR1 is MDHEN and CDR2 is SYDVKM. J lost 9 bases, V lost 6 bases, and 16 bases had no gene match. The CDR3 protein is CASSPGEREFEVQYF. The CDR3 nucleotides are TGTGCCAGCAGCCCCGGGGAGCGGGAGTTCGAGGTGCAGTACTTC. Full variable domain (remainder filled in from reference TRBV28 and TRBJ2-7): DVKVTQSSRYLVKRTGEKVFLECVQDMDHENMFWYRQDPGLGLRLIYFSYDVKMKEKGDIPEGYSVSREKKERFSLILESASTNQTSMYLCASSPGEREFEVQYFGPGTRLTVT.

This clonotype was seen once. The J gene is TRBJ2-2, the V gene TRBV23-1, with D possibly matching TRBD1 (6 bases). TRBV23-1 is assigned to the ORF class and has an uncertain function. The CDR3 is made up of 19 amino acids. The V gene lost 4 bases and the J gene lost 5 bases, with 26 bases spanning the gap. CDR3 DNA sequence: TGCGCCAGCAGTCCCTCAACAGAGGGCCAGGGAAGGGGGACCGGGGAGCTGTTTTTT. This encodes CASSPSTEGQGRGTGELFF.

J is TRBJ2-2 and V is TRBV11-2; perhaps TRBD2 as D (7 bases). Germline-derived CDR1 and CDR2 are SGHAT and FQNNGV. V shed 8 bases and J shed 4 bases, with 14 bases lying between them. This CDR3 spans 14 amino acids. The DNA for the CDR3 is TGTGCCAGCCTCGGGGGGCAGGGCACCGGGGAGCTGTTTTTT. Translated: CASLGGQGTGELFF. Complete variable domain (other parts from reference TRBV11-2 and TRBJ2-2): EAGVAQSPRYKIIEKRQSVAFWCNPISGHATLYWYQQILGQGPKLLIQFQNNGVVDDSQLPKDRFSAERLKGVDSTLKIQPAKLEDSAVYLCASLGGQGTGELFFGEGSRLTVL.

This clonotype was picked up a small number of times. This chain uses TRBV20-1 with TRBJ2-2; D is possibly TRBD1 (6 bases). V dropped 4 bases and J dropped 4 bases, with 10 bases sitting between them. The CDR3 has 13 amino acids. Germline CDR1 is DFQATT and CDR2 is SNEGSKA (reference sequence). CDR3 in amino acids: CSAKDSTTGELFF. The CDR3, as DNA: TGCAGTGCTAAGGACAGCACCACCGGGGAGCTGTTTTTT.

The chain is built from TRBV10-1 and TRBJ2-5, with 8 nucleotides matching TRBD2. The CDR3 extends over 14 amino acids. Germline V gene data show CDR1 as WNHNN and CDR2 as SYGVQD (reference sequence). V lost 5 bases to trimming and J lost 1 base; unmatched junction nucleotides: 3. In DNA form, the CDR3 reads TGCGCCAGCAGTACCAGCGGGAGCCAAGAGACCCAGTACTTC. Translating it yields CASSTSGSQETQYF.

The sample holds a few counts of this clonotype. The rearrangement uses TRBV20-1 and TRBJ2-7; 10 bases align to TRBD2. V lost 6 bases to trimming and J lost 4 bases; unmatched junction nucleotides: 6. The CDR3 is 13 residues long. Germline CDR1 DFQATT, CDR2 SNEGSKA (reference sequence). The CDR3 loop is CSAGLAEPYEQYF. The CDR3 DNA reads as TGCAGTGCAGGACTAGCGGAACCTTACGAGCAGTACTTC.

The chain joins TRBV20-1 to TRBJ2-7; possible D gene TRBD2, 5 bases. Trimming cost V 3 bases and J 4 bases, with 13 bases left between them. This CDR3 is built from 13 residues. Germline CDR1 is DFQATT and CDR2 is SNEGSKA (reference sequence). CDR3 loop: CSARKRVGYEQYF. The CDR3 DNA reads as TGCAGTGCTAGGAAGAGGGTTGGGTACGAGCAGTACTTC.

A few counts support this clonotype. The V and J genes are TRBV27 and TRBJ2-7; 10 nucleotides align to TRBD1. The germline CDR1 and CDR2 sequences are MNHEY and SMNVEV (reference sequence). V was pared by 4 bases and J by 2 bases, with 2 bases of the junction left unmatched. The CDR3 sequence is 14 residues long. This CDR3 is CASSYGTGAYEQYF. The DNA of the CDR3 is TGTGCCAGCAGTTATGGGACAGGGGCCTACGAGCAGTACTTC.

This chain uses TRBV30 with TRBJ1-4; D gene ambiguous. Germline V lookup: CDR1 GTSNPN, CDR2 SVGIG (reference sequence). Trimming pared 0 bases from V and 8 bases from J, leaving 4 bases between. This CDR3 has 11 residues. CDR3 sequence: CAWSVSEKLFF. CDR3 coding DNA: TGTGCCTGGAGTGTATCAGAAAAACTGTTTTTT.

The CDR3 spells CASSGTGEVSYEQYF. The DNA for the CDR3 is TGTGCCAGCAGTGGGACAGGGGAAGTGTCGTACGAGCAGTACTTC. This rearrangement joins TRBV6-1 to TRBJ2-7; 9 nucleotides agree with TRBD1. Germline CDR1 reads MNHNS; CDR2 reads SASEGT. The CDR3 runs to 15 residues. J gave up 4 bases and V 4 bases, and 8 bases lay outside the gene matches.

The J gene is TRBJ1-2, the V gene TRBV27; D is ambiguous. CDR1 MNHEY and CDR2 SMNVEV come from the germline V gene (reference sequence). With 2 bases removed from V and 2 bases from J, the gap between germline ends came to 9 bases. The length of the CDR3 is 14 residues. The CDR3 here is CASSLGPHNYGYTF. For the CDR3, the DNA is TGTGCCAGCAGTTTAGGGCCCCACAACTATGGCTACACCTTC.